The entry below gives a single TCR beta chain sequence along with its context. The target antigen is unknown. One end of the junction is discordant with germline, which a read error may explain. Volunteers attending a blood bank in Maryland, USA, served as healthy controls. 2 million unsorted PBMCs were stored in RNAlater at -80 °C before RNA extraction. The sample originates from a study of neurological immune-mediated disorders. General study points: Patients with HTLV-1-associated myelopathy showed the most TCR clonal expansion. Those with multiple sclerosis showed the least, falling below healthy controls. Expanded clones shared no identical CDR3 amino acid sequences across subjects, which suggested private TCR-beta repertoires in all groups.

Germline CDR1 is LGHDT and CDR2 is YNNKEL (reference sequence). This CDR3 has 17 amino acids. TCRdb used MiXCR to reprocess the 5' RACE reads, holding one entry per CDR3 protein. The profile covers more than 70,000 distinct CDR3 sequences, with 17% appearing a single time and 15% to 17% taken by the ten largest. The chain employs TRBV3-1 and TRBJ2-3; no reliable D call. The sequenced sample consisted of PBMCs. The clonotype originates from a woman aged 40 to 50 in good health. The CDR3 loop is CASSPRAPGVYTNTQYF. The DNA of the CDR3 is TGTGCCAGCAGTCCCCGGGCCCCCGGCGTTTACACAAATACGCAGTATTTT.